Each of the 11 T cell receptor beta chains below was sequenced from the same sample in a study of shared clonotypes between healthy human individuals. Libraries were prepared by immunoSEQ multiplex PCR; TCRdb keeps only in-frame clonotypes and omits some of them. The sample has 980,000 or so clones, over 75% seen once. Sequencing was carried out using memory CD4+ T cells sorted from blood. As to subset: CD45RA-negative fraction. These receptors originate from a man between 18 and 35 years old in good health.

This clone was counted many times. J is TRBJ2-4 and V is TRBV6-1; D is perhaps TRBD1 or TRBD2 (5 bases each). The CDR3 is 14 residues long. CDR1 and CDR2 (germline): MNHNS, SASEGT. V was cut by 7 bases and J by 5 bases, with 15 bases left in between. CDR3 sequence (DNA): TGTGCCAGCACTACTGGGGGTGATCAAAACATTCAGTACTTC. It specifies CASTTGGDQNIQYF.

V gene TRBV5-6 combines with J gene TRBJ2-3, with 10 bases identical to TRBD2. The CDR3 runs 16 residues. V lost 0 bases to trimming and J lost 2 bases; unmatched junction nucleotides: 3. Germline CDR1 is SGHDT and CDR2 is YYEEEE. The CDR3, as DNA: TGTGCCAGCAGCTTGGTCAGCGGGGGGGCCACAGATACGCAGTATTTT. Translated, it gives CASSLVSGGATDTQYF.

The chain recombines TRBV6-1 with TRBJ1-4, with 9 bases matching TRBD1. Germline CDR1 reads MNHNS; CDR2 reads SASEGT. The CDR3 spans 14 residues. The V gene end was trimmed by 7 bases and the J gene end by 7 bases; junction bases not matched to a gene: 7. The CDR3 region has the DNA TGTGCCAGCAACGACAGGGGGAGGGCTGAAAAACTGTTTTTT. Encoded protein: CASNDRGRAEKLFF.

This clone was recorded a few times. DNA for the CDR3: TGTGCCAGTACGAGTGGTGTTAACTATGGCTACACCTTC. It translates to CASTSGVNYGYTF. J is TRBJ1-2 and V is TRBV19; D not resolved. Trimming stripped 7 bases from V and 1 base from J, with 10 bases between. The CDR3 sequence is 13 residues long. Germline lookup yields CDR1 LNHDA and CDR2 SQIVND (reference sequence).

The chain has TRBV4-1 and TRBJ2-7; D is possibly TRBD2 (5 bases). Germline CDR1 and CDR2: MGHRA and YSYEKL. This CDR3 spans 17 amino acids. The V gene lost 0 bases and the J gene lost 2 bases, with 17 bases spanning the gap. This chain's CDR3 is CASSQDPPGIHTYEQYF. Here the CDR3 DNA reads TGCGCCAGCAGCCAAGACCCCCCCGGGATCCATACCTACGAGCAGTACTTC.

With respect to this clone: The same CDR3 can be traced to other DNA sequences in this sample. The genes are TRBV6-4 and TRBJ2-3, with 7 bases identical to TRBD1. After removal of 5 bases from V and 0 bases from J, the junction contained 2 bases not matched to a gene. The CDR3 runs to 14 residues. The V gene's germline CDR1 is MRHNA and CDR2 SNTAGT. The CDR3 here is CASSLQGSTDTQYF. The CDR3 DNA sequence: TGTGCCAGCAGTTTACAGGGGAGCACAGATACGCAGTATTTT.

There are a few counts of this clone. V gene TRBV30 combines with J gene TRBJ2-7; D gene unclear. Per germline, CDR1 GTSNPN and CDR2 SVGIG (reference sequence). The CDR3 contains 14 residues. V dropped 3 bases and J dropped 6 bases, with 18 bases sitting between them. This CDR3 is CAWSLDLTPSEQYF. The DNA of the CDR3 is TGTGCCTGGAGCCTGGACCTCACGCCCTCCGAGCAGTACTTC.

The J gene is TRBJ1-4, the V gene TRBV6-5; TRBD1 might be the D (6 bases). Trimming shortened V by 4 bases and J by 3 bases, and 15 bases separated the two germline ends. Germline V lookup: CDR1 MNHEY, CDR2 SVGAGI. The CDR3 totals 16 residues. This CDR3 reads CASSSQGSWANEKLFF. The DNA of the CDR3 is TGTGCCAGCAGTTCCCAGGGGAGCTGGGCTAATGAAAAACTGTTTTTT.

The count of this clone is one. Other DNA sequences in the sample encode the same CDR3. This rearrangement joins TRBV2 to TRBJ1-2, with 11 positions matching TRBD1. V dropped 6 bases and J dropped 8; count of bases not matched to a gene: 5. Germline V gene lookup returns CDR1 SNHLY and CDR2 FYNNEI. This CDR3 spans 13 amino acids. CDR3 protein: CASRGQGARGYTF. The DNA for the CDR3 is TGTGCCAGCAGAGGACAGGGGGCGAGGGGCTACACCTTC.

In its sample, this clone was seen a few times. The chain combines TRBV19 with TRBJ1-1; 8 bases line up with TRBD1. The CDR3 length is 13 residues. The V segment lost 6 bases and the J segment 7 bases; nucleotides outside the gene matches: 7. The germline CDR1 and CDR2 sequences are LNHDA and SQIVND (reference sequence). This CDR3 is CASRPDRGYEAFF. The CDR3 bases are TGTGCCAGTAGACCAGACAGGGGCTATGAAGCTTTCTTT.

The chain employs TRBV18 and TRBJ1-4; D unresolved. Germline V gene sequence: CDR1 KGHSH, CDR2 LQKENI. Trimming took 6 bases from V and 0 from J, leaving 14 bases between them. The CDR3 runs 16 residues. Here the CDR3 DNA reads TGTGCCAGCTCCCCGCTCAGCGCAGCAACTAATGAAAAACTGTTTTTT. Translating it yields CASSPLSAATNEKLFF.